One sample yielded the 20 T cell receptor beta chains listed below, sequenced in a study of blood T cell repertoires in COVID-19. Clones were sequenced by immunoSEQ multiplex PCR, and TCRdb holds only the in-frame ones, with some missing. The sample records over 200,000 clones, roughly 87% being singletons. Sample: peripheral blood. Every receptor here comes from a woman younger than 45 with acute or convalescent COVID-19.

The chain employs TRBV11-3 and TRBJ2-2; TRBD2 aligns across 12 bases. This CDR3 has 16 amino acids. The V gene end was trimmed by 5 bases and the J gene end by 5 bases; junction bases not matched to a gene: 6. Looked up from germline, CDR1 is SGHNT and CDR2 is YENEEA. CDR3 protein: CASSPGLAGRTGELFF. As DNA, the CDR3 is TGTGCCAGCAGCCCCGGACTAGCGGGGAGGACCGGGGAGCTGTTTTTT. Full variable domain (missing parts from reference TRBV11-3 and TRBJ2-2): EAGVVQSPRYKIIEKKQPVAFWCNPISGHNTLYWYLQNLGQGPELLIRYENEEAVDDSQLPKDRFSAERLKGVDSTLKIQPAELGDSAVYLCASSPGLAGRTGELFFGEGSRLTVL.

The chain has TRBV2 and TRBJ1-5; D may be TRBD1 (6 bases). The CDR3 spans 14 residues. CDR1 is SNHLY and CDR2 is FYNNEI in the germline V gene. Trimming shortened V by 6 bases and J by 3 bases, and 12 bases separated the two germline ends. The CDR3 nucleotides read TGTGCCAGCAGCGCAGGGGCCGCCAATCAGCCCCAGCATTTT. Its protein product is CASSAGAANQPQHF. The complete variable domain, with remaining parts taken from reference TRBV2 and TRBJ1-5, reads EPEVTQTPSHQVTQMGQEVILRCVPISNHLYFYWYRQILGQKVEFLVSFYNNEISEKSEIFDDQFSVERPDGSNFTLKIRSTKLEDSAMYFCASSAGAANQPQHFGDGTRLSIL.

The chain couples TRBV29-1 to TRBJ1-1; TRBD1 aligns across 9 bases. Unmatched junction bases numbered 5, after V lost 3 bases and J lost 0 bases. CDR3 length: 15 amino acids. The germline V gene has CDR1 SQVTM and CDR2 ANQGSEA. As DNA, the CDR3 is TGCAGCGTTGATCCCGGACAGGGGATGAACACTGAAGCTTTCTTT. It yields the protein CSVDPGQGMNTEAFF.

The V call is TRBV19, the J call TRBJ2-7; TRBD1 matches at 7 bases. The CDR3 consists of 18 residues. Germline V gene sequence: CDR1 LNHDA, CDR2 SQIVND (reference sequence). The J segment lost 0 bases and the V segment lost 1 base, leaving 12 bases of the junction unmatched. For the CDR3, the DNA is TGTGCCAGTAGTATAGTACGACAGGGTCGGTTAAACTCCTACGAGCAGTACTTC. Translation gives CASSIVRQGRLNSYEQYF.

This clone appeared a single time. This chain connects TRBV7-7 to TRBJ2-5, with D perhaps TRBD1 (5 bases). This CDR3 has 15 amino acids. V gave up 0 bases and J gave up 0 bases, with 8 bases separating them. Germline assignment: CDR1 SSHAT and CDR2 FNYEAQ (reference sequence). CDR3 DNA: TGTGCCAGCAGCTTAGCACCGGACAACCAAGAGACCCAGTACTTC. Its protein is CASSLAPDNQETQYF.

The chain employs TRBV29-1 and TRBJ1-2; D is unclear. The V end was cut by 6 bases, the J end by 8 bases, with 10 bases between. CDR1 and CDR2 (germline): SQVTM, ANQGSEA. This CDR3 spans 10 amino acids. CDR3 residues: CSVRGGGYTF. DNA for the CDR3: TGCAGCGTGCGGGGTGGAGGCTACACCTTC.

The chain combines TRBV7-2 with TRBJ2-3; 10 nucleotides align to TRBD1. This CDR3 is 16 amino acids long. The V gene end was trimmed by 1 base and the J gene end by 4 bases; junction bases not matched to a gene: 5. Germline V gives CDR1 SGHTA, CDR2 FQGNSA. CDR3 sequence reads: CASSLESGQGADTQYF. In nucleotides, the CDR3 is TGTGCCAGCAGCTTAGAATCCGGACAGGGGGCAGATACGCAGTATTTT.

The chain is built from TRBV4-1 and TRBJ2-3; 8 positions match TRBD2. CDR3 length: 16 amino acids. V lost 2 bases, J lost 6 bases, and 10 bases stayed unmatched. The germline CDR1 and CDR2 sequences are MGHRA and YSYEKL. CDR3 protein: CASSQLGLAPRDTQYF. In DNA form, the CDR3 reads TGCGCCAGCAGCCAACTCGGACTAGCACCACGCGATACGCAGTATTTT.

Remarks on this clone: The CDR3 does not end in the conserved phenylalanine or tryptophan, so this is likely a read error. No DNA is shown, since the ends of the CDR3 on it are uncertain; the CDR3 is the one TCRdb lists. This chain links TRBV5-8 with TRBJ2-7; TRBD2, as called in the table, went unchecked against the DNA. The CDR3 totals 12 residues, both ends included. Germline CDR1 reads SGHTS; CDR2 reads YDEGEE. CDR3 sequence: CASSEITPFLPL.

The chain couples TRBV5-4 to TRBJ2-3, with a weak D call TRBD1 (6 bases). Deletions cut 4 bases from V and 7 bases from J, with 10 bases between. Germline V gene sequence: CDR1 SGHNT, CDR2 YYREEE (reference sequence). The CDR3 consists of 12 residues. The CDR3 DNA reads TGTGCCAGCAGCCCCGGGACAAATACGCAGTATTTT. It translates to CASSPGTNTQYF.

CDR3 DNA: TGTGCCAGCAGCAAAACGGGACAGGGGGCTGGAAACACCATATATTTT. Translated: CASSKTGQGAGNTIYF. The chain is built from TRBV9 and TRBJ1-3; TRBD1 agrees at 11 bases. This CDR3 contains 16 residues. The junction had 5 bases not matched to a gene; V was cut back by 4 bases and J by 2 bases. Per the germline V gene, CDR1 is SGDLS and CDR2 is YYNGEE.

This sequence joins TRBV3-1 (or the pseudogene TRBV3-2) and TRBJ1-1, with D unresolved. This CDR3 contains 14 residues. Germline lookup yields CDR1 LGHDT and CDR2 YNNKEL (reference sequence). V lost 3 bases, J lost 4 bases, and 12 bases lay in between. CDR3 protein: CASSQIPRVTEAFF. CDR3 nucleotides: TGTGCCAGCAGCCAGATACCGAGAGTCACTGAAGCTTTCTTT.

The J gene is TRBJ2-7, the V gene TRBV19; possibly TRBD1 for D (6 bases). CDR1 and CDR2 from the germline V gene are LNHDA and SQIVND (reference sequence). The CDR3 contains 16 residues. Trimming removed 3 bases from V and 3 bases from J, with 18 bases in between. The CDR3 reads CASSMGAAQAVYEQYF. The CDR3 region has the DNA TGTGCCAGTAGTATGGGGGCGGCACAGGCAGTCTACGAGCAGTACTTC.

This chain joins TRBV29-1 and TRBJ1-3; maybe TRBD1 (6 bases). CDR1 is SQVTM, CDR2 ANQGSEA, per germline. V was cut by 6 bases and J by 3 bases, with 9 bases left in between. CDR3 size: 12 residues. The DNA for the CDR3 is TGCAGCGTAGGGACAAGTGGAAACACCATATATTTT. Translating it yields CSVGTSGNTIYF.

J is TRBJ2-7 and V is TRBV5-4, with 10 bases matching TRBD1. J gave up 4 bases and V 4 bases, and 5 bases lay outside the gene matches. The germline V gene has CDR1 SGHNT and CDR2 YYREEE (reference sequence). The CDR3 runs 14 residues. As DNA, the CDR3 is TGTGCCAGCAGCCCCGGGACAGGGGTGTACGAGCAGTACTTC. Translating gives CASSPGTGVYEQYF.

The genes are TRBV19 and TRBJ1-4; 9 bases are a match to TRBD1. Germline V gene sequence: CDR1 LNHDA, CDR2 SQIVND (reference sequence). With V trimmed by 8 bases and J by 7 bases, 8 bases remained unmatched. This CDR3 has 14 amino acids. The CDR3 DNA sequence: TGTGCCAGTTCTCTGGGGACAGGGCTTGAAAAACTGTTTTTT. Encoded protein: CASSLGTGLEKLFF.

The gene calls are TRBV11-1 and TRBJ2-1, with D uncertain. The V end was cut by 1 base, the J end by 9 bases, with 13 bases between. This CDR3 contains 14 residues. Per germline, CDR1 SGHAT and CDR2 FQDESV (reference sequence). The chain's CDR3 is CASSLESYPGEQFF. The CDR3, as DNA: TGTGCCAGCAGCTTAGAATCGTATCCGGGTGAGCAGTTCTTC.

CDR3 nucleotide sequence: TGTGCCAGCAGCCCATCCTCGTATAGGGACTTTGAAAAACTGTTTTTT. Its translation is CASSPSSYRDFEKLFF. This rearrangement joins TRBV9 to TRBJ1-4; D perhaps matches TRBD1 (5 bases). V lost 4 bases, J lost 7 bases, and 20 bases lay in between. The CDR3 runs to 16 residues. CDR1 is SGDLS and CDR2 is YYNGEE in the germline V gene.

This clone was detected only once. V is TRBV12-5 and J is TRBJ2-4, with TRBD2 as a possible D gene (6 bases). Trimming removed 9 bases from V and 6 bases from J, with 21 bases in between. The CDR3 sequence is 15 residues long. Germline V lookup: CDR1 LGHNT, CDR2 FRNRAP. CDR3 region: CASGPSGSFGNIQYF. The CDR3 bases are TGTGCTAGCGGCCCATCCGGGAGCTTTGGAAACATTCAGTACTTC.

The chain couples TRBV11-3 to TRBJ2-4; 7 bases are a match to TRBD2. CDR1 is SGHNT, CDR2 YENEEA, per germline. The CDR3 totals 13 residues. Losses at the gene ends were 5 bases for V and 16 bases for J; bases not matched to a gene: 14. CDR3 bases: TGTGCCAGCAGCCGGGGGGAGGCGGGCCAGGTTTACTTC. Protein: CASSRGEAGQVYF. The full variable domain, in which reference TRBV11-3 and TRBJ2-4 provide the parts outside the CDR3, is EAGVVQSPRYKIIEKKQPVAFWCNPISGHNTLYWYLQNLGQGPELLIRYENEEAVDDSQLPKDRFSAERLKGVDSTLKIQPAELGDSAVYLCASSRGEAGQVYFGAGTRLSVL.